Below, one T cell receptor beta chain is given with its context. Germline-derived CDR1 and CDR2 are SGHRS and YFSETQ. The CDR3 covers 13 residues. The trim removed 4 bases at V and 7 bases at J, leaving 7 bases unmatched. Here immunoSEQ multiplex PCR was the method, and the copy in TCRdb shows in-frame clones only, minus some. The table includes about 1.1 million clones, about 80% detected once. The data originate from a study of shared clonotypes between healthy human individuals. This receptor was taken from a man aged 18 to 35 in good health. Some clones in this sample may be carry-over from other donors' samples. Sequencing input: memory CD4+ T cells from PBMCs. Indicated subset: CD45RA-negative fraction. The V and J genes are TRBV5-1 and TRBJ2-7; 8 bases are shared with TRBD1. CDR3 DNA sequence: TGCGCCAGCAGCAATGGCAACAGGGGGGAGCAGTACTTC. Amino acids: CASSNGNRGEQYF. The entire variable domain, with the rest obtained from reference TRBV5-1 and TRBJ2-7, is as follows: KAGVTQTPRYLIKTRGQQVTLSCSPISGHRSVSWYQQTPGQGLQFLFEYFSETQRNKGNFPGRFSGRQFSNSRSEMNVSTLELGDSALYLCASSNGNRGEQYFGPGTRLTVT.